These T cell receptor beta chains were read from a single sample in a study of blood T cell repertoires in COVID-19. Only in-frame clones appear in the TCRdb table, and some are missing; sequencing was by immunoSEQ multiplex PCR. Among 250,000 or so clones, 70% to 90% were seen once, and the ten largest hold approximately 2%. The material sequenced was PBMCs or T cells enriched from blood (not recorded which). The receptors here all came from a woman between 50 and 59 years old who had recovered from COVID-19. CDR3s include the opening cysteine and the closing phenylalanine or tryptophan. Clone size, where shown, is once, few, many, or a class for clones that have expanded.

CASSSRLKDRAFGGSPLHF TRBJ1-6 once TRBV27
CASSLYSRTNEKLFF TRBJ1-4 NA TRBV18
CASSLRSSGHQETQYF TRBJ2-5 NA TRBV3-1/TRBV3-2
CASIGGGNYGYTF TRBJ1-2 NA TRBV6-5
CASSLGDRPRGGYTF TRBJ1-2 NA TRBV6-5
CASSFQRGQETQYF TRBJ2-5 NA TRBV7-9
CASSIEPTDTEAFF TRBJ1-1 NA TRBV19
CASSFTGLPGELFF TRBJ2-2 few TRBV7-9
CAWTRQHNQPQHF TRBJ1-5 NA TRBV30
CASSEGLAGVNEQFF TRBJ2-1 NA TRBV2
CASSGLQGATNYGYTF TRBJ1-2 NA TRBV25-1
CASSLGTGGTDTQYF TRBJ2-3 NA TRBV5-1
CASSWRGNEQFF TRBJ2-1 NA TRBV14
CASSMGLAGAYNEQFF TRBJ2-1 once TRBV18
CSVEANQETQYF TRBJ2-5 NA TRBV29-1
CASSSGLPPEEQYF TRBJ2-7 NA TRBV19
CASSQTTGLGYGYTF TRBJ1-2 NA TRBV3-1/TRBV3-2
CASSPRTGSNYGYTF TRBJ1-2 NA TRBV14
CASSLTGGLNTEAFF TRBJ1-1 few TRBV19
CASRAPGRASDSPLHF TRBJ1-6 NA TRBV5-5
CASSLYSGGHRNQPQHF TRBJ1-5 NA TRBV27
CASSHEETQYF TRBJ2-5 NA TRBV7-9
CATSWRDRGSGPDTQYF TRBJ2-3 NA TRBV10-3
CASRLGGPEAFF TRBJ1-1 once TRBV12-2
CASSMGALTVPNTEAFF TRBJ1-1 NA TRBV19
CASSREAGTDTQYF TRBJ2-3 NA TRBV6-4
CASSFRTPLGGYTF TRBJ1-2 NA TRBV28
CASWFGQGGTGELFF TRBJ2-2 NA TRBV5-4
CASSIYPGSEQFF TRBJ2-1 NA TRBV19
CASSTDRGEFSPLHF TRBJ1-6 NA TRBV6-5
CASSHEGFPGAKNIQYF TRBJ2-4 NA TRBV18
CATSRDISYGYTF TRBJ1-2 NA TRBV15
CASLQESYEQYF TRBJ2-7 NA TRBV6-5
CATSARGYGANVLTF TRBJ2-6 NA TRBV24-1
CASSVQPWGTDTQYF TRBJ2-3 NA TRBV19
CASSFSRTGVAETQYF TRBJ2-5 NA TRBV11-2
CASSVLEAYTGELFF TRBJ2-2 NA TRBV9
CASSAPGEGIQYF TRBJ2-4 NA TRBV9
CASSLGGTLRMDSPLHF TRBJ1-6 NA TRBV7-9
CASSSPLSTNEKLFF TRBJ1-4 NA TRBV28